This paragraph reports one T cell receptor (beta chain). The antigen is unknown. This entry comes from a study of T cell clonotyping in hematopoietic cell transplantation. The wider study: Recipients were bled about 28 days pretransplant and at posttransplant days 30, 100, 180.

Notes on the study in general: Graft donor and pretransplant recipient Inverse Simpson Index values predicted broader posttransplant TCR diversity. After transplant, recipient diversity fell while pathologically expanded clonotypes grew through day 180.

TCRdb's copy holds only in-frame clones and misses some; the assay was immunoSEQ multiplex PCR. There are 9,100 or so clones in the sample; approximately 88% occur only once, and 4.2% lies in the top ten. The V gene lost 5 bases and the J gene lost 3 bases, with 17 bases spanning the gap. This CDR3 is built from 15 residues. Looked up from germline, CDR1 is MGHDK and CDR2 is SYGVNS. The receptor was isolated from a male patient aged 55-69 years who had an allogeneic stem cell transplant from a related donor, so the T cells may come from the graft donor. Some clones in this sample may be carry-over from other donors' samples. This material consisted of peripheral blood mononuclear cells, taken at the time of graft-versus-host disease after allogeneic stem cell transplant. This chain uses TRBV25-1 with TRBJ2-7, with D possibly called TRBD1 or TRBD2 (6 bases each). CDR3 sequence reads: CASSQDYRVNYEQYF. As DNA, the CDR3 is TGTGCCAGCAGTCAGGACTACAGGGTTAACTACGAGCAGTACTTC.